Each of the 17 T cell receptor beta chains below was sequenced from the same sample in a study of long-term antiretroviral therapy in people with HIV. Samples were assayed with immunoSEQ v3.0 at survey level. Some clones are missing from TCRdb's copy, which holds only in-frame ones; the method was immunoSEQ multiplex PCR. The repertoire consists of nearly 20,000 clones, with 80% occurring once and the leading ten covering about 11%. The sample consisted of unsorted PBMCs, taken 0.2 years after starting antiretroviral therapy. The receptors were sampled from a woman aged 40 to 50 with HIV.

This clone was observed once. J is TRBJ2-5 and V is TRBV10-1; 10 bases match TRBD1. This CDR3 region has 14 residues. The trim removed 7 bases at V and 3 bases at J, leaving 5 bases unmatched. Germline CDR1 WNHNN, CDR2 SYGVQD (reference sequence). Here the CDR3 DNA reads TGCGCCAGCAAGCCGGGACAGGGGAAAGAGACCCAGTACTTC. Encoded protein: CASKPGQGKETQYF.

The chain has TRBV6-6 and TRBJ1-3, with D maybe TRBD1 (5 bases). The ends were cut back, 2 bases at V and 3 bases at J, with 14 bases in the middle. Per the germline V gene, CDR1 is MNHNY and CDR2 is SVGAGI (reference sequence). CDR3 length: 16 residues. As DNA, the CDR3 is TGTGCCAGCAGTTACGGCCGTGGGGGGTATGGAAACACCATATATTTT. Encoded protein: CASSYGRGGYGNTIYF.

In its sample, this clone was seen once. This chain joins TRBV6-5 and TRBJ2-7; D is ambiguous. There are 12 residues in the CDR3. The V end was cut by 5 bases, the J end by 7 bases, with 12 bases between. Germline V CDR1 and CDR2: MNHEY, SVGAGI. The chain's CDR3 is CASSGRAAEQYF. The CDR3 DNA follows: TGTGCCAGCAGTGGCCGCGCTGCAGAGCAGTACTTC.

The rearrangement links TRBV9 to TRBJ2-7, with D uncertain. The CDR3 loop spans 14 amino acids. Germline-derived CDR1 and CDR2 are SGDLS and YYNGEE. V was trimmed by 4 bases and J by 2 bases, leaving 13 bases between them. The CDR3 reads CASSPRPPTYEQYF. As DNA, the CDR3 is TGTGCCAGCAGCCCGAGACCCCCAACCTACGAGCAGTACTTC.

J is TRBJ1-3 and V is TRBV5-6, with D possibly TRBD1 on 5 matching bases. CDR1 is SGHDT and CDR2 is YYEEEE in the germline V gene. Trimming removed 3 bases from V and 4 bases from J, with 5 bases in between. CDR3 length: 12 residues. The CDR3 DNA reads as TGTGCCAGCAGCTGGGACGGAAACACCATATATTTT. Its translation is CASSWDGNTIYF.

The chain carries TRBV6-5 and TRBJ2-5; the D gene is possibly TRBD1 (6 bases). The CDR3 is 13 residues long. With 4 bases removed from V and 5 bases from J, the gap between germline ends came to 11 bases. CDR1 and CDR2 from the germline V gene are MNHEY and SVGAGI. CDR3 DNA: TGTGCCAGCAGTTTTACAGGGAAGGAGACCCAGTACTTC. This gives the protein CASSFTGKETQYF.

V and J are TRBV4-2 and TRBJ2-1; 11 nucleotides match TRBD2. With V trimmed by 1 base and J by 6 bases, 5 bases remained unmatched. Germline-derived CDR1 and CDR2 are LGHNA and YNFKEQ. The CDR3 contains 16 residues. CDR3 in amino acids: CASSQGGTSGGNEQFF. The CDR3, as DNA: TGTGCCAGCAGCCAAGGCGGGACTAGCGGTGGCAATGAGCAGTTCTTC.

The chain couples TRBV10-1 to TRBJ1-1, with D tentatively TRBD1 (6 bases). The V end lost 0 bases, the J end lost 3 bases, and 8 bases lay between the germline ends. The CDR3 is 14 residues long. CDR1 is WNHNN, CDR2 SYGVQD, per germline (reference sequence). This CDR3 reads CASSESDSYTEAFF. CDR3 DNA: TGCGCCAGCAGTGAGTCGGACAGTTACACTGAAGCTTTCTTT.

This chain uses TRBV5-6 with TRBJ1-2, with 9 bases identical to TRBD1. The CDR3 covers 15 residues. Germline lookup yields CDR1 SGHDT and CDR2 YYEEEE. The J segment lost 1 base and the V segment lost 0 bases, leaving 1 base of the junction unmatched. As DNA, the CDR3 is TGTGCCAGCAGCTTGGGACAGGGGGTTAACTATGGCTACACCTTC. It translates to CASSLGQGVNYGYTF.

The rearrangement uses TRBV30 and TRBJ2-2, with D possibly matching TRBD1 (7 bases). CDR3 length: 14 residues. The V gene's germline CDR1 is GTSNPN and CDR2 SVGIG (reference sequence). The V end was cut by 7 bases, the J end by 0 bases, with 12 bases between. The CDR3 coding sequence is TGTGCCTCTGGGGGGACAGCGAACACCGGGGAGCTGTTTTTT. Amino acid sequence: CASGGTANTGELFF.

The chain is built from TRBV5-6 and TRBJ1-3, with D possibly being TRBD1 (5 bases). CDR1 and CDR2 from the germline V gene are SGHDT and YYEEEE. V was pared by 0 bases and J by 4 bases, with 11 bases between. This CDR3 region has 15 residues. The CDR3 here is CASSLEAGIGNTIYF. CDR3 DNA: TGTGCCAGCAGCTTGGAGGCAGGGATAGGAAACACCATATATTTT.

CDR3 sequence reads: CAISATGSPGEQYF. The CDR3 DNA follows: TGTGCCATCAGTGCAACAGGGAGTCCGGGGGAGCAGTACTTC. J is TRBJ2-7 and V is TRBV10-3; possible D gene TRBD1, 6 bases. From germline, CDR1 is ENHRY and CDR2 SYGVKD. There are 14 residues in the CDR3. Trimming removed 4 bases from V and 7 bases from J, with 17 bases in between.

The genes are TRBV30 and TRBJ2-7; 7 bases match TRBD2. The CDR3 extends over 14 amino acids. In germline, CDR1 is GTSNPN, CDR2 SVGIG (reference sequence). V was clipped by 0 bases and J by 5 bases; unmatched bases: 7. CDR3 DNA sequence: TGTGCCTGGAGTGTAGCGGGATTGGGGGACGAGCAGTACTTC. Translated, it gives CAWSVAGLGDEQYF.

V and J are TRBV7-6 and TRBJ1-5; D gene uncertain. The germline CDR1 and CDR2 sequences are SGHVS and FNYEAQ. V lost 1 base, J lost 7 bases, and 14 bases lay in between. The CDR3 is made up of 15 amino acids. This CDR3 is CASSLVAGQGQPQHF. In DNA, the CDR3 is TGTGCCAGCAGCTTAGTTGCTGGGCAAGGGCAGCCCCAGCATTTT.

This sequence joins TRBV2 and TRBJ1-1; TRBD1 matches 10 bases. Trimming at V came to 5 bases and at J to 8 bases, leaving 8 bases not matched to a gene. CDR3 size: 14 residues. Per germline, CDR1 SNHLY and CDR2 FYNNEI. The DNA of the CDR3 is TGTGCCAGCAGTTTGGGACAGGGGCTGAGGGAAGCTTTCTTT. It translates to CASSLGQGLREAFF.

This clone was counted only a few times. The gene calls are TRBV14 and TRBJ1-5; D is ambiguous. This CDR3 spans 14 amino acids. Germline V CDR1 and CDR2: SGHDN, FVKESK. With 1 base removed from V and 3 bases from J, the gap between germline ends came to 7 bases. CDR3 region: CASSQGGYNQPQHF. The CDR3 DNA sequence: TGTGCCAGCAGCCAAGGGGGTTACAATCAGCCCCAGCATTTT.

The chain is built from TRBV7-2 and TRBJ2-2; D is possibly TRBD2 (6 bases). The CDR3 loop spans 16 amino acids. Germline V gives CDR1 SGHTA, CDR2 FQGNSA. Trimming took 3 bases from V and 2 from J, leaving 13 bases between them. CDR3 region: CASSFGSGVNTGELFF. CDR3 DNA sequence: TGTGCCAGCAGCTTTGGATCGGGAGTAAACACCGGGGAGCTGTTTTTT.